This T cell receptor beta chain came from a study of CD8+ T cells in alopecia areata. Turning to the study itself: Donors of skin were C3H/HeJ mice aged about 6-12 months with spontaneous alopecia, and recipients were approximately 7-10-week-old female C3H/HeJ mice. General observations from the study: Sequencing of scalp tissue also captures the resident alphabeta T cells of normal skin. Compared with mice, patients displayed less clear TCR sharing, possibly for HLA-related reasons.

Germline assignment: CDR1 NNHDY and CDR2 SYVADS. This CDR3 comprises 15 residues. Trimming cost V 0 bases and J 4 bases; bases outside gene matches: 4. This clone was counted a few times. Antigen unknown. Genes here carry mouse names. The read ends 4 residues before the CDR3 terminus; that terminus is restored from the germline J gene. The pooled cutaneous lymph node cells were sorted using several markers (CD4, CD8alpha, NKG2D, NKG2ACE and others). Investigators isolated RNA and reverse transcribed it into cDNA to act as the sequencing template. The method was immunoSEQ multiplex PCR; TCRdb's version includes in-frame clones alone and lacks a portion of them. Sampling found approximately 300,000 clones, none seen once.

The sequenced sample consisted of CD4+ T cells sorted from a lymph node. The rearrangement uses TRBV13-3 and TRBJ1-1; 9 nucleotides align to TRBD1. This TCR derives from a C3H/HeJ mouse with alopecia areata. This strain's MHC haplotype is H2-k. CDR3 DNA, as far as it was read: TGTGCCAGCAGTGATGGGACAGGGGCAGGCACA. This gives the protein CASSDGTGAGT. The CDR3 in full is CASSDGTGAGTEVFF.